This T cell receptor (beta chain) was recorded in a study of shared clonotypes between healthy human individuals. Study findings and constraints: Rarefaction indicated that sorted-subset sequencing remained incomplete although depth was large. Naive subsets, compared against memory subsets, generally had larger estimated richness values.

Turning to this clone: The antigen is undetermined.

Donors, healthy HIV-negative adults, lacked recent acute infections or vaccinations. For every subset, genomic DNA was evenly distributed across several immunoSEQ plates. Produced via immunoSEQ multiplex PCR; TCRdb's table is partial and in-frame only. The table shows under 1,100,000 clones, with approximately 78% occurring only once. This CDR3 has 14 amino acids. Germline CDR1 and CDR2: SGHRS and YFSETQ. V was clipped by 4 bases and J by 4 bases, with 15 bases between them. The rearrangement uses TRBV5-1 and TRBJ2-7; D may be TRBD1 (6 bases). Sequencing was performed on memory CD4+ T cells from PBMCs. As to subset: CD45RA-negative fraction. The TCR sequence derives from a young man in good health. Some clones in this sample may be carry-over from other donors' samples. The CDR3 sequence is CASSPTPQGYEQYF. The CDR3 DNA reads as TGCGCCAGCAGCCCAACCCCACAGGGTTACGAGCAGTACTTC.